This TCR beta chain was documented in a study of OX40 agonist ivuxolimab in advanced cancers. Study-level information: Intravenous ivuxolimab at 0.01 to 10 mg/kg was given to patients every 2 weeks. Notes on the study in general: There were, on average, more expanded clones in CD8+ T cells than in CD4+.

In the case of this clone: What it recognizes is unknown.

Prior autoimmune disease or systemic immunosuppression barred patients. Samples were taken at baseline and on day 1 of cycles 4 and 7. CDR1 SNHLY and CDR2 FYNNEI come from the germline V gene. J gave up 7 bases and V 5 bases, and 5 bases lay outside the gene matches. CDR3 length: 15 residues. TCRdb's table, derived via immunoSEQ multiplex PCR, lists solely in-frame clones and lacks some. Of roughly 48,000 clones in the sample, less than 85% were seen once. The chain joins TRBV2 to TRBJ2-2, with 12 positions matching TRBD1. This sequence was found in an adult with an advanced solid tumor such as melanoma, head and neck, liver or kidney cancer. The material sequenced was CD4+ or CD8+ T cells sorted from blood, taken in a trial of the OX40 agonist ivuxolimab. Written as DNA, the CDR3 is TGTGCCAGCAGTCGGGACAGGGGGCGGGGCGGGGAGCTGTTTTTT. Translated: CASSRDRGRGGELFF.